This section outlines one TCR beta chain sequence together with its context. In building TCR beta libraries, iRepertoire HTBI primers were used together with Arm-PCR of CDR3 regions. In the authors' methods: Identification across samples found 62 TRBV and approximately 15 TRBJ segments. TCRdb re-called the multiplex PCR reads through MiXCR, storing one row per CDR3 protein. The V and J calls follow TCRdb's processing rather than the paper's. The data show hundreds of thousands of distinct CDR3 sequences, over 15% seen once. Trimming cost V 6 bases and J 3 bases, with 11 bases left between them. The CDR3 sequence is 14 residues long. Germline V gives CDR1 MNHNS, CDR2 SASEGT. The sample's time point: newly diagnosed GD, antithyroid drugs for less than 3 months. RNA extracted from PBMCs served as the sequencing template. This sample is drawn from a study of regulatory T cells in long-lasting Graves disease.

This same sample was also taken into another study, of T cells in Graves' hyperthyroidism and ophthalmopathy.

The rearrangement links TRBV6-1 to TRBJ2-2; D not certain. The sequence was collected from a man aged 35-49 years with Graves disease. The material sequenced was peripheral blood mononuclear cells (PBMCs), taken at new diagnosis, from a patient treated with antithyroid drugs. In nucleotides, the CDR3 is TGTGCCAGCAGCGTTTCGGAACACACCGGGGAGCTGTTTTTT. It codes for CASSVSEHTGELFF.